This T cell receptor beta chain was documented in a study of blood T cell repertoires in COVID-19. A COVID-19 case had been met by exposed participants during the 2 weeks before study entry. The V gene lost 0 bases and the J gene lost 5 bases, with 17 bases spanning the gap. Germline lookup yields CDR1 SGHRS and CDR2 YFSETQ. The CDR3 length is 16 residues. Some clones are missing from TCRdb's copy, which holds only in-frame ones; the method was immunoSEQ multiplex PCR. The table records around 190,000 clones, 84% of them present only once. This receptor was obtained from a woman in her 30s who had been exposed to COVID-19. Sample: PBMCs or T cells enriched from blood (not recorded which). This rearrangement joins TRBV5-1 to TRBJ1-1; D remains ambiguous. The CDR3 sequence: CASSLARGSMGTEAFF. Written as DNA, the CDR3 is TGCGCCAGCAGCTTGGCCCGGGGTTCGATGGGTACTGAAGCTTTCTTT.